The clone carrying this TCR beta chain was picked up one time. Some clones are missing from TCRdb's copy, which holds only in-frame ones; the method was immunoSEQ multiplex PCR. The sample contains about 130,000 clones, 85% to 90% of which appear only once. The CDR3 is 22 amino acids. Germline CDR1 MGHRA, CDR2 YSYEKL. V was trimmed by 1 base and J by 4 bases, leaving 34 bases between them. These data originate in a study of cytomegalovirus exposure and HLA in healthy donors. This chain links TRBV4-1 with TRBJ1-1; no firm D call. The receptor was derived from a woman aged 18-35 years in good health and CMV-seronegative. Sequenced material: PBMCs. The CDR3 DNA sequence: TGCGCCAGCAGCCAAGGTGGGCTGGTTGTATTGGCAATGGGCGTCGATGGCACTGAAGCTTTCTTT. This encodes CASSQGGLVVLAMGVDGTEAFF.